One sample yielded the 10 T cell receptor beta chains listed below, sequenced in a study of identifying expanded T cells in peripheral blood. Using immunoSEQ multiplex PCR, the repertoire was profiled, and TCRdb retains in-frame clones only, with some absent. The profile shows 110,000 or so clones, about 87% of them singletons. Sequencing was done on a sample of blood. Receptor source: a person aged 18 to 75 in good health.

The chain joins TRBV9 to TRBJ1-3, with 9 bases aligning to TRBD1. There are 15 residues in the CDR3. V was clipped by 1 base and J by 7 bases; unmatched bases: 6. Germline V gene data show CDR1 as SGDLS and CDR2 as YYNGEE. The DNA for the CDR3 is TGTGCCAGCAGCGTATCCGGGACAGGGAGGAACACCATATATTTT. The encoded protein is CASSVSGTGRNTIYF.

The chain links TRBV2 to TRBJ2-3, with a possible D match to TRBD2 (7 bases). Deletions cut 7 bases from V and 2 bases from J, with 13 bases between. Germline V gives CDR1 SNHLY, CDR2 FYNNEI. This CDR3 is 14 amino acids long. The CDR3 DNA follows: TGTGCCAGCATGGGGGGGGGCCCCACAGATACGCAGTATTTT. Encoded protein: CASMGGGPTDTQYF.

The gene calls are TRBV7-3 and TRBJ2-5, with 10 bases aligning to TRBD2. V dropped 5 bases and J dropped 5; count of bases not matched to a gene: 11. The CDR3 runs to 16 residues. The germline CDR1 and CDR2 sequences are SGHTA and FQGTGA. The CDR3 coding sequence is TGTGCCAGCAGCATCTCTAGCGGGGGATCAGTGGAGACCCAGTACTTC. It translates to CASSISSGGSVETQYF.

CDR3 sequence (DNA): TGTGCCAGCAGTTATGACAAGGAGAGCCACGCTGAAGCTTTCTTT. Its protein product is CASSYDKESHAEAFF. The chain links TRBV6-5 to TRBJ1-1; D uncertain. Trimming stripped 3 bases from V and 6 bases from J, with 17 bases between. The CDR3 has 15 residues. Per the germline V gene, CDR1 is MNHEY and CDR2 is SVGAGI.

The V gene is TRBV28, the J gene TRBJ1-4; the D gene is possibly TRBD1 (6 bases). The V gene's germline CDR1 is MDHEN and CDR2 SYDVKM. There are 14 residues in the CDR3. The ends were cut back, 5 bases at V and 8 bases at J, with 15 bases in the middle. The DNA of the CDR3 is TGTGCCAGCAGTACAGGGCCAAATCGAGAAAAACTGTTTTTT. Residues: CASSTGPNREKLFF.

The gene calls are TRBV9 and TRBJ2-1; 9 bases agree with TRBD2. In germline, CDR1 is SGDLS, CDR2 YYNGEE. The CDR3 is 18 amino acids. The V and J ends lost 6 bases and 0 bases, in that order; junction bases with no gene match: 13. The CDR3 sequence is CASTPSGDPPSSYNEQFF. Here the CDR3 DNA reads TGTGCCAGCACACCTAGCGGGGATCCCCCAAGCTCCTACAATGAGCAGTTCTTC.

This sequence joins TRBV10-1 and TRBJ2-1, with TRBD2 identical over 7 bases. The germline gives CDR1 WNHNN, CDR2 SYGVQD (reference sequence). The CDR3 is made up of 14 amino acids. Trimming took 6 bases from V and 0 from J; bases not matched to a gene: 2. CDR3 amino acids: CASSRTSSYNEQFF. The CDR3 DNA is TGCGCCAGCAGCAGGACTAGCTCCTACAATGAGCAGTTCTTC.

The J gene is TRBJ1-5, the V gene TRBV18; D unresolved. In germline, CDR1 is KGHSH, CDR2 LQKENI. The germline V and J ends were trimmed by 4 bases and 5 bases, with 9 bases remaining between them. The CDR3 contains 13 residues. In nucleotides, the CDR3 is TGTGCCAGCTCACGGACCGCTGATCAGCCCCAGCATTTT. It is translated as CASSRTADQPQHF.

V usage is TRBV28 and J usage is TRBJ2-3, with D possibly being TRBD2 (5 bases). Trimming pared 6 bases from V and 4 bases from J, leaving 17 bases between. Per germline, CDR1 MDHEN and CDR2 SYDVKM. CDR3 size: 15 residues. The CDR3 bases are TGTGCCAGCAGCCCAGGACTCGGAGGCGCAGATACGCAGTATTTT. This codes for CASSPGLGGADTQYF.

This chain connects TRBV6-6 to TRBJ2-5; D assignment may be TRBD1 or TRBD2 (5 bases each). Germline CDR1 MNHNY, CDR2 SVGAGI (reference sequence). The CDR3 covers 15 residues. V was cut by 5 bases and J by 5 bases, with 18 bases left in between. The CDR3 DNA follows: TGTGCCAGCAGTGGAGACTTCGACGGGACGGAGACCCAGTACTTC. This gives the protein CASSGDFDGTETQYF.